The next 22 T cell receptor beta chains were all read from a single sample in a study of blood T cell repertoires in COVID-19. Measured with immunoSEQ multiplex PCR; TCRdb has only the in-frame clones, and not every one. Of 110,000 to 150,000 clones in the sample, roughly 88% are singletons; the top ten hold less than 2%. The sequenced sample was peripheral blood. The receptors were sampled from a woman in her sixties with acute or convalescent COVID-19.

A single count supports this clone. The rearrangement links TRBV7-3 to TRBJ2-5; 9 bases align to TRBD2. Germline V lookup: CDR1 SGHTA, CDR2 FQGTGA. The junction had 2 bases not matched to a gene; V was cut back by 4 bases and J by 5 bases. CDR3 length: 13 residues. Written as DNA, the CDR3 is TGTGCCAGCAGCTCCGGACTAGCGGAGACCCAGTACTTC. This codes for CASSSGLAETQYF.

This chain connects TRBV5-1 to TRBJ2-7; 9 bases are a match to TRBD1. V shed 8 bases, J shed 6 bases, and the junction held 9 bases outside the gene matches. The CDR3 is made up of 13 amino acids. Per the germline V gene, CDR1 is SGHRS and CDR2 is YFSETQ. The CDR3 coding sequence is TGCGCCAGTAACCTCGGGACAGGGTTCGAGCAGTACTTC. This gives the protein CASNLGTGFEQYF.

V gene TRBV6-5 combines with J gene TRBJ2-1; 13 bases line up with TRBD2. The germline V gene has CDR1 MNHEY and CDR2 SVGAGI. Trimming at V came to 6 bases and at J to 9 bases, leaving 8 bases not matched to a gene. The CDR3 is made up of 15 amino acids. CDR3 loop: CASRLLAGGPSEQFF. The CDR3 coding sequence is TGTGCCAGCAGATTACTAGCGGGGGGGCCGAGTGAGCAGTTCTTC.

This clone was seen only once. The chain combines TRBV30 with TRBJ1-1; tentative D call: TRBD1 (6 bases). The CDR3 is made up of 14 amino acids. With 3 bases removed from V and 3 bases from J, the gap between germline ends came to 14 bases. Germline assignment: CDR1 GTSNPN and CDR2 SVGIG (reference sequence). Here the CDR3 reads CAWRARQDDTEAFF. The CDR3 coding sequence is TGTGCCTGGAGAGCAAGACAGGATGACACTGAAGCTTTCTTT.

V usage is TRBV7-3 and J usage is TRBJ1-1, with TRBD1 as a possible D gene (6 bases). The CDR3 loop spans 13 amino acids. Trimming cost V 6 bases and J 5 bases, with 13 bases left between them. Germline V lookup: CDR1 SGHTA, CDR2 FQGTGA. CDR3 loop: CASSQQGGTEAFF. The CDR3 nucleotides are TGTGCCAGCAGTCAACAGGGTGGGACTGAAGCTTTCTTT.

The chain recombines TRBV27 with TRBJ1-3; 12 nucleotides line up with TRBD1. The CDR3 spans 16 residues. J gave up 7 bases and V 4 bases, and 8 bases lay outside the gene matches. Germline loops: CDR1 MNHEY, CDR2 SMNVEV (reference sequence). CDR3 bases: TGTGCCAGCAGTTCCTCCGGGACAGGGGGCGCGAACACCATATATTTT. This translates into CASSSSGTGGANTIYF.

The CDR3 sequence: CASSLIAGALRREQFF. The CDR3 region has the DNA TGTGCCAGCAGTCTGATAGCGGGGGCCCTCCGAAGGGAGCAGTTCTTC. The chain employs TRBV14 and TRBJ2-1; 9 bases are a match to TRBD2. The CDR3 has 16 amino acids. Losses at the gene ends were 6 bases for V and 10 bases for J; bases not matched to a gene: 16. Germline V gives CDR1 SGHDN, CDR2 FVKESK.

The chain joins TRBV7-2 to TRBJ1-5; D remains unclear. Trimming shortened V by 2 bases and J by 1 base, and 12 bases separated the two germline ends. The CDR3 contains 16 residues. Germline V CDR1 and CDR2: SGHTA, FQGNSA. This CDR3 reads CASSLFSALSNQPQHF. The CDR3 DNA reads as TGTGCCAGCAGCTTATTCTCGGCACTAAGCAATCAGCCCCAGCATTTT.

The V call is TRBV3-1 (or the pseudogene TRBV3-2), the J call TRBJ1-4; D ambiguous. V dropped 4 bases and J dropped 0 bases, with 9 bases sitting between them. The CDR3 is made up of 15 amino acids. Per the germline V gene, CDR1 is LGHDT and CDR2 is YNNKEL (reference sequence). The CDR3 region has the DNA TGTGCCAGCAGCCCACGCCCGGCAACTAATGAAAAACTGTTTTTT. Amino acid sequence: CASSPRPATNEKLFF.

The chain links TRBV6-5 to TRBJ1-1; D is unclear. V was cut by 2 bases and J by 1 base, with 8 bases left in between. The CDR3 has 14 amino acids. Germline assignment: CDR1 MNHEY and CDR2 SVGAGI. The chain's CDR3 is CASSYGLKNTEAFF. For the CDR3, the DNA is TGTGCCAGCAGTTACGGACTGAAGAACACTGAAGCTTTCTTT.

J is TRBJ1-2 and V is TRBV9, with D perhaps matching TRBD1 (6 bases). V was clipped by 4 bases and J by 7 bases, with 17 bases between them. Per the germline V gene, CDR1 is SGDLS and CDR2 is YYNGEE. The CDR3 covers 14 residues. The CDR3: CASSPRGDIGGYTF. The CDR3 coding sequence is TGTGCCAGCAGCCCCAGGGGAGATATAGGTGGCTACACCTTC.

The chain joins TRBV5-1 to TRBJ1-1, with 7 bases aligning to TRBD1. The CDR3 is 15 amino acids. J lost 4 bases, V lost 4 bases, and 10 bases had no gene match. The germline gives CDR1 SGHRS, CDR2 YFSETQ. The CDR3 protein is CASSRDSLDGTEAFF. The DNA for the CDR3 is TGCGCCAGCAGCAGGGACAGCCTCGATGGCACTGAAGCTTTCTTT.

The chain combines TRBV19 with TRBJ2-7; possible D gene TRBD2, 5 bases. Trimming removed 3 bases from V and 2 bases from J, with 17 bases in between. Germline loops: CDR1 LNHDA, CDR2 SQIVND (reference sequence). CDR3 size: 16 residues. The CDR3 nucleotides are TGTGCCAGTAGTATCTCGCCGGGGATCCTCACCTACGAGCAGTACTTC. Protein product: CASSISPGILTYEQYF.

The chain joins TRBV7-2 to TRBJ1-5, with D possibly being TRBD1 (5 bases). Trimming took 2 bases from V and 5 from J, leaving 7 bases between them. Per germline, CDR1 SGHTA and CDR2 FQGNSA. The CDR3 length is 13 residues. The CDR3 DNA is TGTGCCAGCAGCTTAAGACAGCATCAGCCCCAGCATTTT. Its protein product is CASSLRQHQPQHF.

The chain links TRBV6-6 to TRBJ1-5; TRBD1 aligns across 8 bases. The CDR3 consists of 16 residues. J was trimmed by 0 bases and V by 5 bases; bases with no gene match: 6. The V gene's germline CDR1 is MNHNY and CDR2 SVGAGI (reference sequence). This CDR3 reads CASSRGQGYSNQPQHF. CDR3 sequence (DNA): TGTGCCAGCAGTCGAGGACAGGGCTATAGCAATCAGCCCCAGCATTTT.

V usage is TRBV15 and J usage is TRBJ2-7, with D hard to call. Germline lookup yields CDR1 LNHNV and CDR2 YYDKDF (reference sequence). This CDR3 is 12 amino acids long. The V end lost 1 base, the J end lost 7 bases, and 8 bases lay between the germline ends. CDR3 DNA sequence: TGTGCCACCAGCAGAGCATCCAGGGAGCAGTACTTC. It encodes CATSRASREQYF.

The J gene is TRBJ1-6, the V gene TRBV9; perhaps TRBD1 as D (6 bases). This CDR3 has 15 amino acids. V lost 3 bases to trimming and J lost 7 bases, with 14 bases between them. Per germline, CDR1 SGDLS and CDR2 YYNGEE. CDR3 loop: CASSATWTVNSPLHF. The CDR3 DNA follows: TGTGCCAGCAGCGCTACCTGGACAGTCAATTCACCCCTCCACTTT.

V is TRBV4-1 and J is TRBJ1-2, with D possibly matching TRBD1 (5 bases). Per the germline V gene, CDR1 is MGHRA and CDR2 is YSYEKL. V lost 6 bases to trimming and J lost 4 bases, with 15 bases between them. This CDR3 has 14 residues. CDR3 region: CASSRGGTGYGYTF. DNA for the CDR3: TGCGCCAGCAGTCGGGGGGGGACGGGCTATGGCTACACCTTC.

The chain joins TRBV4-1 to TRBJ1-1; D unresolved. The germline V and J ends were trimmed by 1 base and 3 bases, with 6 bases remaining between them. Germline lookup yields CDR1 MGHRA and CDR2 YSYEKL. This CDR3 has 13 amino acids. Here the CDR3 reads CASSQGGYTEAFF. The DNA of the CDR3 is TGCGCCAGCAGCCAAGGAGGCTACACTGAAGCTTTCTTT.

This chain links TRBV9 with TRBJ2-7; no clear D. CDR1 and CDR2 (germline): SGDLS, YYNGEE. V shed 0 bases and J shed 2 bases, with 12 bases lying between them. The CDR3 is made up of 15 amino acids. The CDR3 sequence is CASSVGAPRAYEQYF. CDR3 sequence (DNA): TGTGCCAGCAGCGTAGGGGCCCCTCGCGCCTACGAGCAGTACTTC.

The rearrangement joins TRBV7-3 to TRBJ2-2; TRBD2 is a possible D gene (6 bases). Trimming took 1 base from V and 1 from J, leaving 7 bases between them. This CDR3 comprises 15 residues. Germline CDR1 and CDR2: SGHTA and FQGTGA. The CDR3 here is CASSLRRENTGELFF. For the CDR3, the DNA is TGTGCCAGCAGCTTAAGGAGGGAGAACACCGGGGAGCTGTTTTTT.

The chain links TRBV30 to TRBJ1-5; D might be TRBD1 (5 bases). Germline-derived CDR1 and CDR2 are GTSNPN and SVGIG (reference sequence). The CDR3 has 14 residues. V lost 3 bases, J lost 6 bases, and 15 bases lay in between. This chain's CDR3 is CAWSAGQGGQPQHF. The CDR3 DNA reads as TGTGCCTGGAGCGCCGGGCAGGGTGGTCAGCCCCAGCATTTT.